These 9 T cell receptor beta chains were sequenced from one sample in a study of T cells in Graves' hyperthyroidism and ophthalmopathy. RNA transcripts gave rise to amplified TCR beta CDR3 regions. First-round RT-PCR targeting the TCR CDR3 was performed with the HTBI primer set. TCRdb analysed the multiplex PCR reads with MiXCR anew, one entry per CDR3 protein. This sample has about 600,000 distinct CDR3 sequences, with more than 12% found just once. Material for sequencing was blood. The receptor set was obtained from a woman aged 50 to 60 with Graves' ophthalmopathy.

The chain carries TRBV6-1 and TRBJ1-2, with D hard to call. The germline gives CDR1 MNHNS, CDR2 SASEGT. This CDR3 is built from 13 residues. V lost 4 bases, J lost 0 bases, and 6 bases lay in between. CDR3 nucleotide sequence: TGTGCCAGCAGTGTCCTATCTAACTATGGCTACACCTTC. Its translation is CASSVLSNYGYTF.

V and J are TRBV28 and TRBJ2-1, with a tentative D call TRBD2 (5 bases). Germline CDR1 and CDR2: MDHEN and SYDVKM. The CDR3 totals 13 residues. Trimming stripped 5 bases from V and 6 bases from J, with 11 bases between. For the CDR3, the DNA is TGTGCCAGCAGTCCCCCTAGCTTCAATGAGCAGTTCTTC. This encodes CASSPPSFNEQFF.

The V and J genes are TRBV9 and TRBJ2-1; 13 bases match TRBD2. The ends lost 2 bases at V and 7 bases at J; junction bases unmatched: 3. This CDR3 has 15 amino acids. CDR1 and CDR2 from the germline V gene are SGDLS and YYNGEE. The CDR3 region has the DNA TGTGCCAGCAGCGTTCAGACTAGCGGGAGGAATGAGCAGTTCTTC. As protein: CASSVQTSGRNEQFF.

There are many counts of this clonotype. The chain combines TRBV29-1 with TRBJ2-1; D perhaps matches TRBD2 (6 bases). Per germline, CDR1 SQVTM and CDR2 ANQGSEA. The CDR3 is 14 residues long. Trimming took off 3 bases at V and 4 bases at J, with 13 bases between the two ends. The CDR3 DNA sequence: TGCAGCGTTGACAGGCTAGCGCGTTACAATGAGCAGTTCTTC. Protein sequence: CSVDRLARYNEQFF.

This clonotype was seen repeatedly, ten times or more. The chain joins TRBV9 to TRBJ2-5; 10 nucleotides agree with TRBD2. V trimming: 3 bases; J trimming: 3 bases; junction bases outside the gene matches: 5. Germline assignment: CDR1 SGDLS and CDR2 YYNGEE. The CDR3 contains 15 residues. The CDR3 DNA reads as TGTGCCAGCAGCGGGAGTCTAGCGGGAGAAGAGACCCAGTACTTC. It encodes CASSGSLAGEETQYF.

The CDR3 region is CASSGPFSGANVLTF. CDR3 sequence (DNA): TGTGCCAGCAGTGGTCCCTTCAGCGGGGCCAACGTCCTGACTTTC. The chain recombines TRBV6-1 with TRBJ2-6, with D unresolved. The germline V and J ends were trimmed by 4 bases and 4 bases, with 11 bases remaining between them. CDR1 MNHNS and CDR2 SASEGT come from the germline V gene. The CDR3 runs 15 residues.

This clonotype was found many times. V usage is TRBV12-3 or TRBV12-4 and J usage is TRBJ2-7, with TRBD2 matching over 12 bases. With V trimmed by 5 bases and J by 2 bases, 4 bases remained unmatched. The CDR3 covers 15 residues. The CDR3 protein is CASSILAGGPYEQYF. CDR3 bases: TGTGCCAGCAGTATACTAGCGGGAGGTCCCTACGAGCAGTACTTC.

The sample holds many counts of this clonotype. This chain connects TRBV3-1 to TRBJ1-1; perhaps TRBD1 as D (6 bases). The ends were cut back, 1 base at V and 5 bases at J, with 11 bases in the middle. Germline CDR1 and CDR2: LGHDT and YNNKEL (reference sequence). This CDR3 spans 14 amino acids. CDR3 protein: CASSQVGARTEAFF. CDR3 DNA: TGTGCCAGCAGCCAAGTGGGGGCGCGTACTGAAGCTTTCTTT.

This clonotype was seen many times. The chain carries TRBV7-3 and TRBJ2-1; 9 bases are shared with TRBD2. The length of the CDR3 is 15 residues. Germline V lookup: CDR1 SGHTA, CDR2 FQGTGA. V shed 1 base and J 9 bases; nucleotides not matched to a gene: 7. The CDR3 nucleotides read TGTGCCAGCAGCTTAATGGGCGGGAGGGCCGGTGAGCAGTTCTTC. Its protein is CASSLMGGRAGEQFF. Full variable domain (missing parts from reference TRBV7-3 and TRBJ2-1): GAGVSQTPSNKVTEKGKYVELRCDPISGHTALYWYRQSLGQGPEFLIYFQGTGAADDSGLPNDRFFAVRPEGSVSTLKIQRTERGDSAVYLCASSLMGGRAGEQFFGPGTRLTVL.